This T cell receptor (beta chain) stems from a study of neurological immune-mediated disorders. This clonotype was observed many times. Template-switch 5'RACE cDNA synthesis added a 10-nucleotide unique molecular identifier. TCRdb re-derived calls from the 5' RACE reads in MiXCR, one entry per CDR3 protein. The top ten hold roughly 20% of the sample, which has 48,000 or so distinct CDR3 sequences, around 10% seen once. The length of the CDR3 is 13 residues. V trimming: 7 bases; J trimming: 8 bases; junction bases outside the gene matches: 10. Germline assignment: CDR1 SQVTM and CDR2 ANQGSEA. The source is a woman aged 35 to 49 with HTLV-1-associated myelopathy (HAM/TSP). The chain uses TRBV29-1 and TRBJ1-4; 7 bases agree with TRBD1. Specimen: PBMCs. The CDR3 coding sequence is TGCAGCGCCCGACAGGGTGCCGAGGAAAAACTGTTTTTT. Protein product: CSARQGAEEKLFF.